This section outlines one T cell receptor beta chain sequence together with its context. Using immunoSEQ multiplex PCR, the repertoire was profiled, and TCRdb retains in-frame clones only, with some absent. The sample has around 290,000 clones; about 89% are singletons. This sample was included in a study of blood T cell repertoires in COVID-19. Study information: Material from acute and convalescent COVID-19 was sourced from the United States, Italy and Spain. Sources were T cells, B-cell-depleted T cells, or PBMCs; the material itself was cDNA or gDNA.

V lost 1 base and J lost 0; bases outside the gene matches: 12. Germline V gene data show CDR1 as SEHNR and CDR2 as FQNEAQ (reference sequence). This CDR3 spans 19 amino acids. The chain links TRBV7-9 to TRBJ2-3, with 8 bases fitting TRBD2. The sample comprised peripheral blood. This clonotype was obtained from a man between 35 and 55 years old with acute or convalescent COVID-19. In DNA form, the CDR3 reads TGTGCCAGCAGCTTAGGTGGACGGGGGGGCCTGTACAGCACAGATACGCAGTATTTT. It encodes CASSLGGRGGLYSTDTQYF.